What follows are 21 T cell receptor beta chains derived from one specimen sequenced in a study of cytomegalovirus exposure and HLA in healthy donors. Researchers ran the PCR with 60 Vbeta and 13 Jbeta primers. Only in-frame clones appear in the TCRdb table, and some are missing; sequencing was by immunoSEQ multiplex PCR. Here the sample spans 75,000 to 95,000 clones, around 80% being singletons. The sequenced sample was PBMCs. The receptors were sampled from a human donor in good health.

J is TRBJ2-4 and V is TRBV5-1; 9 bases map to TRBD2. The CDR3 is 18 amino acids. V was clipped by 0 bases and J by 8 bases; unmatched bases: 15. Germline-derived CDR1 and CDR2 are SGHRS and YFSETQ. The CDR3 coding sequence is TGCGCCAGCAGCTTGGTGCCCCCTACGAGCGGGGGGAAGTACATTCAGTACTTC. Residues: CASSLVPPTSGGKYIQYF.

CDR3 bases: TGTGCCTGGAGTGTGGGAGAAGAACTCCGGCAGTTCTTC. It specifies CAWSVGEELRQFF. The V gene is TRBV30, the J gene TRBJ2-1, with D tentatively TRBD2 (5 bases). CDR3 size: 13 residues. Trimming removed 0 bases from V and 12 bases from J, with 15 bases in between. Germline V gene data show CDR1 as GTSNPN and CDR2 as SVGIG (reference sequence).

V gene TRBV30 combines with J gene TRBJ2-2, with 9 bases fitting TRBD1. The CDR3 totals 15 residues. V lost 1 base and J lost 5; bases outside the gene matches: 5. Germline CDR1 GTSNPN, CDR2 SVGIG (reference sequence). CDR3: CAWSAGTGRTGELFF. In DNA form, the CDR3 reads TGTGCCTGGAGTGCGGGGACAGGGAGGACCGGGGAGCTGTTTTTT.

The chain is built from TRBV6-6 and TRBJ2-7; TRBD1 agrees at 9 bases. J gave up 7 bases and V 6 bases, and 7 bases lay outside the gene matches. Germline values: CDR1 MNHNY, CDR2 SVGAGI (reference sequence). This CDR3 is built from 13 residues. CDR3: CASSNTGGLEQYF. The CDR3 DNA follows: TGTGCCAGCAGCAACACAGGGGGCCTGGAGCAGTACTTC.

The chain recombines TRBV4-1 with TRBJ1-4; the D gene is possibly TRBD1 (6 bases). This CDR3 has 17 amino acids. Germline V gene data show CDR1 as MGHRA and CDR2 as YSYEKL. Trimming took 1 base from V and 6 from J, leaving 18 bases between them. The CDR3 sequence is CASSQAPSGGRDEKLFF. The DNA of the CDR3 is TGCGCCAGCAGCCAAGCCCCTTCGGGGGGCAGGGATGAAAAACTGTTTTTT.

V is TRBV5-4 and J is TRBJ2-1; D is perhaps TRBD2 (6 bases). Germline CDR1 and CDR2: SGHNT and YYREEE (reference sequence). This CDR3 region has 15 residues. Trimming stripped 3 bases from V and 8 bases from J, with 18 bases between. The CDR3 sequence: CASSSPVAGIYEQFF. CDR3 DNA: TGTGCCAGCAGCTCCCCAGTGGCGGGGATATATGAGCAGTTCTTC. Drawing the rest from reference TRBV5-4 and TRBJ2-1, the complete variable domain is ETGVTQSPTHLIKTRGQQVTLRCSSQSGHNTVSWYQQALGQGPQFIFQYYREEENGRGNFPPRFSGLQFPNYSSELNVNALELDDSALYLCASSSPVAGIYEQFFGPGTRLTVL.

The rearrangement links TRBV19 to TRBJ1-1; weak D call: TRBD1 (5 bases). V was pared by 8 bases and J by 0 bases, with 16 bases between. The CDR3 runs 15 residues. Germline-derived CDR1 and CDR2 are LNHDA and SQIVND (reference sequence). The CDR3 nucleotides are TGTGCCAGTCTGAAACGACAGTCTGTGAACACTGAAGCTTTCTTT. Protein product: CASLKRQSVNTEAFF.

V and J are TRBV7-8 and TRBJ2-7; 8 nucleotides agree with TRBD2. CDR1 is SGHVS, CDR2 FQNEAQ, per germline. The J segment lost 2 bases and the V segment lost 5 bases, leaving 8 bases of the junction unmatched. This CDR3 region has 15 residues. The CDR3 bases are TGTGCCAGCAGCGCTCAAGCGGGGGTAACCTACGAGCAGTACTTC. Protein: CASSAQAGVTYEQYF. The full variable domain, rest sourced from reference TRBV7-8 and TRBJ2-7, is GAGVSQSPRYKVAKRGQDVALRCDPISGHVSLFWYQQALGQGPEFLTYFQNEAQLDKSGLPSDRFFAERPEGSVSTLKIQRTQQEDSAVYLCASSAQAGVTYEQYFGPGTRLTVT.

The chain carries TRBV7-2 and TRBJ1-5; 10 bases are shared with TRBD1. The length of the CDR3 is 15 residues. J lost 6 bases, V lost 5 bases, and 7 bases had no gene match. The V gene's germline CDR1 is SGHTA and CDR2 FQGNSA. CDR3 nucleotide sequence: TGTGCCAGCAGCATCGACAGGGGGCATCGTCAGCCCCAGCATTTT. Its translation is CASSIDRGHRQPQHF.

The gene calls are TRBV6-4 and TRBJ1-6, with 7 positions matching TRBD1. This CDR3 is 17 amino acids long. V lost 10 bases to trimming and J lost 2 bases; unmatched junction nucleotides: 14. The germline V gene has CDR1 MRHNA and CDR2 SNTAGT. This CDR3 reads CAIHPRGTVAYNSPLHF. The CDR3, as DNA: TGTGCCATCCACCCGCGCGGGACAGTCGCCTATAATTCACCCCTCCACTTT.

This clone was picked up one time. The genes are TRBV18 and TRBJ1-4, with 10 bases lining up with TRBD1. CDR1 and CDR2 (germline): KGHSH, LQKENI. The CDR3 sequence is 15 residues long. J gave up 7 bases and V 4 bases, and 6 bases lay outside the gene matches. The CDR3 DNA follows: TGTGCCAGCTCACGACGGACAGGGGGAGGTGAAAAACTGTTTTTT. Translation gives CASSRRTGGGEKLFF.

The DNA of the CDR3 is TGCGCCAGCAGCCACCGGGACTCGAACCAAGAGACCCAGTACTTC. The encoded protein is CASSHRDSNQETQYF. The chain employs TRBV5-1 and TRBJ2-5; D may be TRBD2 (6 bases). The V and J ends lost 4 bases and 0 bases respectively, with 13 bases between them. Germline V CDR1 and CDR2: SGHRS, YFSETQ. The CDR3 spans 15 residues.

V is TRBV16 and J is TRBJ1-4; D is unresolved. Trimming removed 2 bases at V and 7 bases at J, with 14 bases between. Germline CDR1 is KGHSY and CDR2 is FQNENV. This CDR3 has 15 amino acids. DNA of the CDR3: TGTGCCAGCAGCCAAGGTGGTACGGGAGGTGAAAAACTGTTTTTT. This sequence encodes CASSQGGTGGEKLFF. The whole variable domain, remainder taken from reference TRBV16 and TRBJ1-4, is GEEVAQTPKHLVRGEGQKAKLYCAPIKGHSYVFWYQQVLKNEFKFLISFQNENVFDETGMPKERFSAKCLPNSPCSLEIQATKLEDSAVYFCASSQGGTGGEKLFFGSGTQLSVL.

The rearrangement joins TRBV19 to TRBJ1-6, with D uncertain. The CDR3 contains 13 residues. Germline values: CDR1 LNHDA, CDR2 SQIVND (reference sequence). With 10 bases removed from V and 3 bases from J, the gap between germline ends came to 10 bases. The CDR3 protein is CATGEIYNSPLHF. The CDR3 DNA follows: TGTGCCACCGGGGAAATCTATAATTCACCCCTCCACTTT.

The gene calls are TRBV2 and TRBJ1-5; D perhaps matches TRBD1 (6 bases). Germline V gene lookup returns CDR1 SNHLY and CDR2 FYNNEI. The CDR3 sequence is 15 residues long. Trimming removed 6 bases at V and 4 bases at J, with 16 bases between. This CDR3 reads CASSFDRNSNQPQHF. CDR3 sequence (DNA): TGTGCCAGCAGCTTCGACAGGAACTCAAATCAGCCCCAGCATTTT.

The V gene is TRBV7-9, the J gene TRBJ1-2; D is unclear. The V gene's germline CDR1 is SEHNR and CDR2 FQNEAQ (reference sequence). This CDR3 contains 13 residues. Trimming left V 1 base short and J 3 bases short, with 6 bases between. CDR3 region: CASSLEHHYGYTF. The CDR3 DNA reads as TGTGCCAGCAGCTTAGAACACCACTATGGCTACACCTTC. Full variable domain (rest looked up from reference TRBV7-9 and TRBJ1-2): DTGVSQNPRHKITKRGQNVTFRCDPISEHNRLYWYRQTLGQGPEFLTYFQNEAQLEKSRLLSDRFSAERPKGSFSTLEIQRTEQGDSAMYLCASSLEHHYGYTFGSGTRLTVV.

V usage is TRBV19 and J usage is TRBJ2-4; 8 nucleotides match TRBD1. The germline CDR1 and CDR2 sequences are LNHDA and SQIVND (reference sequence). The CDR3 has 14 amino acids. V lost 3 bases and J lost 6; bases outside the gene matches: 4. CDR3 residues: CASSIQGAGNIQYF. For the CDR3, the DNA is TGTGCCAGTAGTATCCAGGGGGCAGGAAACATTCAGTACTTC. The variable domain in full, completed from reference TRBV19 and TRBJ2-4, reads DGGITQSPKYLFRKEGQNVTLSCEQNLNHDAMYWYRQDPGQGLRLIYYSQIVNDFQKGDIAEGYSVSREKKESFPLTVTSAQKNPTAFYLCASSIQGAGNIQYFGAGTRLSVL.

V gene TRBV19 combines with J gene TRBJ2-3; D uncertain. CDR1 and CDR2 (germline): LNHDA, SQIVND (reference sequence). The CDR3 contains 15 residues. Trimming shortened V by 3 bases and J by 0 bases, and 10 bases separated the two germline ends. CDR3 nucleotides: TGTGCCAGTAGTATCGGTAGATCTAGCACAGATACGCAGTATTTT. It is translated as CASSIGRSSTDTQYF.

This clone was detected once. The chain carries TRBV29-1 and TRBJ1-3; the D is unclear. Germline lookup yields CDR1 SQVTM and CDR2 ANQGSEA. CDR3 length: 12 amino acids. Trimming shortened V by 5 bases and J by 1 base, and 6 bases separated the two germline ends. This CDR3 reads CSVSTSGNTIYF. CDR3 DNA sequence: TGCAGCGTTTCGACTTCTGGAAACACCATATATTTT.

A remark on this clone: Other nucleotide sequences from this sample produce the same CDR3. The CDR3 DNA is TGTGCCAGCAGCCCCGGGACAGGCCCTTACAATGAGCAGTTCTTC. Translated: CASSPGTGPYNEQFF. The chain joins TRBV7-6 to TRBJ2-1, with TRBD1 matching over 8 bases. The length of the CDR3 is 15 residues. Germline V gene lookup returns CDR1 SGHVS and CDR2 FNYEAQ. V was clipped by 5 bases and J by 4 bases; unmatched bases: 7.

This clone was seen a handful of times. The sample carries other DNA sequences with the same CDR3. V usage is TRBV9 and J usage is TRBJ2-5; TRBD1 is a possible D gene (6 bases). Trimming cost V 0 bases and J 1 base, with 7 bases left between them. Per germline, CDR1 SGDLS and CDR2 YYNGEE. The CDR3 totals 14 residues. The CDR3 DNA reads TGTGCCAGCAGCGTAGGGGGGCTCCAAGAGACCCAGTACTTC. Amino acids: CASSVGGLQETQYF. The whole variable domain, remainder taken from reference TRBV9 and TRBJ2-5, is DSGVTQTPKHLITATGQRVTLRCSPRSGDLSVYWYQQSLDQGLQFLIQYYNGEERAKGNILERFSAQQFPDLHSELNLSSLELGDSALYFCASSVGGLQETQYFGPGTRLLVL.